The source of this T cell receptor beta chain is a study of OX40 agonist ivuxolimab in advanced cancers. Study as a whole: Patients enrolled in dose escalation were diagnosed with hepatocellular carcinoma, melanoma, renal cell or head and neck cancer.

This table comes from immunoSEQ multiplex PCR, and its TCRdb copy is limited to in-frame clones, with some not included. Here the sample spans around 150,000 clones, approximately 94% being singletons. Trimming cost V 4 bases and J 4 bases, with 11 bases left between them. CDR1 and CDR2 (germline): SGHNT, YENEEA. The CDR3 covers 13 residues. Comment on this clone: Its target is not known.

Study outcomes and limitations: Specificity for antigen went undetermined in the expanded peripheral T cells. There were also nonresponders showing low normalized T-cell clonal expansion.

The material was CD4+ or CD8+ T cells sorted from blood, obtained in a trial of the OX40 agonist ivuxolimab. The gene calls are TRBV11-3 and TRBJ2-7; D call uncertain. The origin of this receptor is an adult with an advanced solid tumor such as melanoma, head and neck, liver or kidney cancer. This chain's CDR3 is CASSSRSRYEQYF. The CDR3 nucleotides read TGTGCCAGCAGCTCGCGGTCTCGATACGAGCAGTACTTC.